A selection of T cell receptor beta chains follows, all from one sample in a study of identifying expanded T cells in peripheral blood. Repertoires were generated with immunoSEQ multiplex PCR, while TCRdb's copy carries only in-frame clones and drops some. The sample yields about 91,000 clones, about nine tenths seen once. Sequencing was done on a sample of blood. The receptor source for this set is a person aged 18 to 70 in good health. Each CDR3 is given with its conserved first and last residue. D genes are given only for firm matches. Clone size appears in some rows only: once, few, many, or a class for an expanded clone.

CDR3 DNA: TGTGCCTTAAAGACCCAGGGGGTTGGGGAGCAGTACTTC; CDR3 protein: CALKTQGVGEQYF; clone size: NA; CDR3 length: 13; D gene: TRBD1; V gene: TRBV30; J gene: TRBJ2-7
CDR3 DNA: TGTGCCAGTTCTGGAGGAGCAGGGTCGGGAAACACCATATATTTT; CDR3 protein: CASSGGAGSGNTIYF; clone size: NA; CDR3 length: 15; D gene: NA; V gene: TRBV2; J gene: TRBJ1-3
CDR3 DNA: TGTGCCAGCAGCTCTGAAAAACTGTTTTTT; CDR3 protein: CASSSEKLFF; clone size: NA; CDR3 length: 10; D gene: NA; V gene: TRBV11-1; J gene: TRBJ1-4
CDR3 DNA: TGCGCCAGCAGCTTGGGACCGGGGAATCAGCCCCAGCATTTT; CDR3 protein: CASSLGPGNQPQHF; clone size: NA; CDR3 length: 14; D gene: NA; V gene: TRBV5-1; J gene: TRBJ1-5
CDR3 DNA: TGTGCCAGCAGCGCCACTCGTGGGGCCAACGTCCTGACTTTC; CDR3 protein: CASSATRGANVLTF; clone size: NA; CDR3 length: 14; D gene: NA; V gene: TRBV6-6; J gene: TRBJ2-6
CDR3 DNA: TGTGCCAGCAGCCCCACAGGGCCCTATGGCTACACCTTC; CDR3 protein: CASSPTGPYGYTF; clone size: NA; CDR3 length: 13; D gene: NA; V gene: TRBV5-6; J gene: TRBJ1-2
CDR3 DNA: TGTGCCAGCAGTTTTTTGCGGGAACACACCGGGGAGCTGTTTTTT; CDR3 protein: CASSFLREHTGELFF; clone size: NA; CDR3 length: 15; D gene: NA; V gene: TRBV28; J gene: TRBJ2-2
CDR3 DNA: TGCGCCAGCAGAGGGGGCGCGGAGACCGGGGAGCTGTTTTTT; CDR3 protein: CASRGGAETGELFF; clone size: NA; CDR3 length: 14; D gene: TRBD1; V gene: TRBV5-1; J gene: TRBJ2-2
CDR3 DNA: TGTGCCTGGAGTAAAGGGAGGGGGAATGAGCAGTTCTTC; CDR3 protein: CAWSKGRGNEQFF; clone size: NA; CDR3 length: 13; D gene: NA; V gene: TRBV30; J gene: TRBJ2-1
CDR3 DNA: TGTGCCAGCAGCCCGGGGACAGGGAATGAAAAACTGTTTTTT; CDR3 protein: CASSPGTGNEKLFF; clone size: NA; CDR3 length: 14; D gene: TRBD1; V gene: TRBV13; J gene: TRBJ1-4
CDR3 DNA: TGTGCCAGTCTTGGAACCGGCACTGAAGCTTTCTTT; CDR3 protein: CASLGTGTEAFF; clone size: NA; CDR3 length: 12; D gene: NA; V gene: TRBV19; J gene: TRBJ1-1
CDR3 DNA: TGTGCCAGTACAAGGGCGGGTGCGCAGTATTTT; CDR3 protein: CASTRAGAQYF; clone size: NA; CDR3 length: 11; D gene: NA; V gene: TRBV19; J gene: TRBJ2-3
CDR3 DNA: TGTGCCAGCAGCTCGGACCATAACAATGAGCAGTTCTTC; CDR3 protein: CASSSDHNNEQFF; clone size: NA; CDR3 length: 13; D gene: NA; V gene: TRBV7-7; J gene: TRBJ2-1
CDR3 DNA: TGTGCCAGCAGCTTGGTCCCAGGGACTTCCACCGGGGAGCTGTTTTTT; CDR3 protein: CASSLVPGTSTGELFF; clone size: NA; CDR3 length: 16; D gene: NA; V gene: TRBV5-5; J gene: TRBJ2-2
CDR3 DNA: TGTGCCAGCAGCTTATCTCAGACAGGGCGGGAAGCTTTCTTT; CDR3 protein: CASSLSQTGREAFF; clone size: NA; CDR3 length: 14; D gene: TRBD1; V gene: TRBV11-2; J gene: TRBJ1-1
CDR3 DNA: TGTGCCAGCAGCCCGGGTCAGGGGGACACTGAAGCTTTCTTT; CDR3 protein: CASSPGQGDTEAFF; clone size: NA; CDR3 length: 14; D gene: TRBD1; V gene: TRBV7-8; J gene: TRBJ1-1
CDR3 DNA: TGTGCCAGCAGCTTACGATTGCAGAAGAACACTGAAGCTTTCTTT; CDR3 protein: CASSLRLQKNTEAFF; clone size: NA; CDR3 length: 15; D gene: NA; V gene: TRBV11-3; J gene: TRBJ1-1
CDR3 DNA: TGTGCCAGCAGCCAAGGATTAAGGGCGGGAGGCCAAGAGACCCAGTACTTC; CDR3 protein: CASSQGLRAGGQETQYF; clone size: NA; CDR3 length: 17; D gene: TRBD2; V gene: TRBV14; J gene: TRBJ2-5
CDR3 DNA: TGTGCCAGCAGCGAGGACAGGGGCTACGAGCAGTACTTC; CDR3 protein: CASSEDRGYEQYF; clone size: NA; CDR3 length: 13; D gene: TRBD1; V gene: TRBV7-8; J gene: TRBJ2-7
CDR3 DNA: TGCGCCAGCAGTGGTCAGGGGCGCGTATACGAGCAGTACTTC; CDR3 protein: CASSGQGRVYEQYF; clone size: NA; CDR3 length: 14; D gene: NA; V gene: TRBV5-1; J gene: TRBJ2-7
CDR3 DNA: TGTGCCATCAGTGAGTCCTCGGGGACAGACAGCTCCTACAATGAGCAGTTCTTC; CDR3 protein: CAISESSGTDSSYNEQFF; clone size: NA; CDR3 length: 18; D gene: TRBD1; V gene: TRBV10-3; J gene: TRBJ2-1
CDR3 DNA: TGTGCCAGCGGAAACTACGAGCAGTACTTC; CDR3 protein: CASGNYEQYF; clone size: many; CDR3 length: 10; D gene: NA; V gene: TRBV2; J gene: TRBJ2-7
CDR3 DNA: TGTGCCAGCAGTCCGGGGCTGATGCCCCATACGCAGTATTTT; CDR3 protein: CASSPGLMPHTQYF; clone size: NA; CDR3 length: 14; D gene: NA; V gene: TRBV6-6; J gene: TRBJ2-3